This entry features one TCR beta chain sequence. The target of this receptor is not known. No much larger clone is present one base from it, and per-base qualities are unavailable. The sample is drawn from a study of cytomegalovirus exposure and HLA in healthy donors (dated by TCRdb to about 2017). Study-wide context: An earlier analysis of 587 of the donors reported about 250 Gb of sequence data and around 120 million unique TCR beta sequences from roughly 200 million T cells. Of the roughly 400 genotyped donors, over 80% were placed in the genetic ancestry cluster associated with self-reported Caucasian donors. A later genetic analysis took genome-wide SNP genotypes for about 60% of the roughly 670 donors and used that subset as a discovery cohort. To decide whether each TCR beta V gene segment behaved as functional or pseudogenic, an earlier analysis of approximately 600 of the donors relied on high-throughput TCR beta sequencing. Class I and class II HLA loci were covered by the typing at four-digit resolution. Alongside the repertoire data, information on donor age, sex, ethnicity and CMV serostatus was compiled. Using immunosequencing, the study profiled T cell repertoires from fewer than 700 subjects and related those repertoires to cytomegalovirus serostatus. A separate validation cohort of more than 100 different subjects was used in addition to the approximately 610-subject first cohort. To predict cytomegalovirus infection status, the study combined high-throughput TCR immunosequencing, statistical association of individual TCRs with disease status, and machine learning. A later analysis re-examined previously published TCR beta repertoires from 610 or so donors and added high-resolution HLA genotyping to investigate patterns of TCR occurrence. The number of typed donors differed by locus: roughly 629-640 for A, B, C, DRB1 and DQB1; some 500 for DQA1; 600 to 610 for DPA1; and about 470 for DPB1. Among about 410 genotyped donors of the cohort, an average of about 220,000 unique TCR beta nucleotide sequences was sequenced per donor, of which roughly 17% were non-productive. The later analysis used no new phenotypic data to find candidate immune exposures, relying instead on TCR beta sequences and their occurrence across donors. The study aimed to test whether signatures of past pathogen exposure could be identified by cataloging public T cell receptors. Every repertoire in the discovery cohort had been generated on one and the same sequencing platform. Roughly 300 gigabases of sequencing data and tens of millions of unique TCR sequences made up an early release that covered several hundred HLA-typed donors. Four or five DR-DQ haplotypes were handled as single units for association and clustering because linkage in the cohort was strong. Broad study findings and their caveats: A later analysis associated around 16,000 TCR beta sequences with specific HLA alleles at a false discovery rate of 0.05. Across donors, most TCR sequences were observed very rarely, whereas some public TCRs were present in many individuals. Only TCR beta chains were sequenced in this cohort, and the absence of alpha or paired-chain data limited detectable features. In a later analysis, HLA-associated TCR beta chains showed more clonal expansion and lower generation probabilities than non-associated chains that were equally common. Presence/absence analyses assumed roughly uniform sequencing depth across donors, an assumption that may not hold. The earlier analysis of approximately 590 of the donors excluded roughly 17 rarely observed V segments, including chromosome 9 orphons, because counts were too low. When HLA alleles, especially DR and DQ, strongly co-occurred, TCR associations were difficult to assign to individual alleles. A later analysis reported that several top co-occurrence clusters appeared linked to parvovirus B19, influenza, CMV and Epstein-Barr virus. Most CMV-associated TCR beta chains appeared to be HLA-restricted in a later analysis, and the HLA associations seemed to be driven largely by CMV exposure. Linkage disequilibrium might explain the correlated functional status among segregating V segments, but an unknown experimental factor could not be excluded. The only immune exposure information available for the cohort was CMV serostatus. In both the original and validation cohorts, the classifier was reported to diagnose cytomegalovirus status with high specificity and sensitivity. In a later analysis, TCR association rates were found to vary across HLA loci, with the most associated TCRs seen for DRB1 alleles and the fewest for HLA-C alleles. An association between a missense DCLRE1C variant and V-gene and J-gene trimming of TCR beta chains was found in a later genetic analysis and replicated in an independent cohort. Three of the identified cytomegalovirus-associated TCR beta chains were confirmed in vitro to be specific for cytomegalovirus antigens. A group of highly shared sequence variants was considered likely to be a technical artifact of the sequencing pipeline. An earlier analysis of approximately 570 of the donors showed that most TCR beta V segments appeared in productive rearrangements either about 87% or about 30% of the time, which broadly matched IMGT annotations. Because some donors lacked HLA typing at each locus, the association tests relied only on the typed subset. According to the authors, the approach could potentially be generalized to other disease states and immunological phenotypes. Compared with the approximately 670-donor mean, donors in an Asian-associated ancestry cluster had fewer N-insertions in productive TCRs, according to a later genetic analysis. A further reported finding was that TCR beta sequences accurately predicted the HLA-A and HLA-B alleles for most subjects in the first cohort. The study gave a list of 150 to 200 TCR beta chains associated with cytomegalovirus.

In total, roughly 670 healthy bone marrow donors made up the cohort. At the time of sampling, every cohort member was nominally healthy, though immune exposures that went unrecorded were likely present. The donor tested CMV seronegative and was one of the 352 seronegative cohort members. A peripheral blood sample was collected from each donor, and TCR beta sequencing was performed on peripheral blood mononuclear cells. Genomic DNA extraction from the blood cell samples was performed with the Qiagen DNeasy Blood Extraction Kit. The library was obtained by the immunoSEQ multiplex PCR assay. A mixture of 60 forward primers for TCR Vbeta segments and 13 reverse primers for TCR Jbeta segments was used in the multiplex PCR. A multiplex PCR assay on genomic DNA amplified the CDR3 region of rearranged TCR beta genes. The amplified TCR beta libraries were sequenced on the Illumina HiSeq System as 87-base-pair reads. The paper's processing steps were these. In a later analysis, approximately 74 million unique TCR beta chains were counted across the 500 to 700 repertoires, and approximately 11 million of these chains were shared by at least two donors. Raw reads were error-corrected and collapsed into unique sequences by a nearest-neighbor algorithm in which closely related sequences were merged to remove PCR and sequencing errors. To assign V, D and J gene segments, CDR3 sequences were aligned to IMGT reference sequences. For a sequence to be retained, at least a six-nucleotide match to both a V gene segment and a J gene segment was required. Rearrangements were classified as productive when the CDR3 lacked stop codons and remained in frame with V and J, and all other rearrangements were classified as non-productive. Following IMGT convention, CDR3 was defined as the stretch from the second conserved V-encoded cysteine to the conserved J-encoded phenylalanine. In an earlier analysis of more than 550 of the donors, sequences lacking an unambiguous match to a single V gene segment were excluded. An earlier analysis of several hundred of the donors called V segments functional above 56.7% productive rearrangements and segregating when the between-donor standard deviation exceeded 5%. A statistical classification framework was developed to diagnose cytomegalovirus status using the catalog of TCR beta chain sequences. A later analysis assigned V and J genes by comparing TCR nucleotide sequences with IMGT/GENE-DB human TR gene sequences. In a later analysis, CDR3 sequences and most-parsimonious VDJ recombination scenarios were assigned using the TCRdist pipeline. In a later analysis, each TCR beta chain was defined by its CDR3 amino acid sequence together with its V-gene family, and reads without a unique V-gene family were excluded. To address suspected cross-contamination and a sequencing artifact, a later analysis removed 550 to 750 highly shared, low-generation-probability nucleotide sequences. For each public chain, a later analysis derived a clonal expansion index from normalized ranks of inferred template counts within each repertoire. A later analysis computed generation probabilities with a VDJ recombination model fitted to out-of-frame rearrangements, and checked the results against IGoR. In a later analysis, TCR-TCR, TCR-HLA and TCR-CMV co-occurrence was scored with hypergeometric tests, and a repertoire-size bias correction was applied to TCR pairs. To estimate false discovery rates, a later analysis permuted the HLA or CMV assignments 20 times. In a later analysis, co-occurring TCRs were grouped using DBSCAN, with TCRdist sequence similarity added in when clustering inside HLA-allele-positive subsets. For co-occurrence clustering, repertoires with fewer than 30,000 or more than 120,000 public chains were excluded, along with several repertoires with anomalous nucleotide sharing. Entries here come from immuneACCESS through TCRdb and include only in-frame sequences with V and J called. Some clones fail to appear in such tables; in the studies checked, an unresolved V gene covers under half of the shortfall, and the cause of the remainder is unknown. The V and J calls and clone size were taken over from that table, and D and trimming were inferred from the DNA. The sample contains some 100,000 clones, more than 65% of them found a single time. The leading ten clones occupy roughly 1.2% of the sample.

This receptor was taken from a woman between 18 and 29 years old in good health and CMV-seronegative. The sequenced sample was PBMCs.

For the CDR3, the sequence is CASSPLGNTGELFF. The DNA sequence is as follows: TGTGCCAGCAGTCCTCTAGGGAACACCGGGGAGCTGTTTTTT. The chain was built from TRBV6-5 and TRBJ2-2; the D gene identity is not certain. The CDR1 and CDR2 encoded by the germline V gene are MNHEY and SVGAGI. V gives up 5 bases and J gives up 1 base, and the segment between their germline ends measures 8 bases. From the cysteine up to the phenylalanine, the CDR3 has a length of 14 residues. The kept DNA is CDR3 alone, 42 bases in frame from the first base.